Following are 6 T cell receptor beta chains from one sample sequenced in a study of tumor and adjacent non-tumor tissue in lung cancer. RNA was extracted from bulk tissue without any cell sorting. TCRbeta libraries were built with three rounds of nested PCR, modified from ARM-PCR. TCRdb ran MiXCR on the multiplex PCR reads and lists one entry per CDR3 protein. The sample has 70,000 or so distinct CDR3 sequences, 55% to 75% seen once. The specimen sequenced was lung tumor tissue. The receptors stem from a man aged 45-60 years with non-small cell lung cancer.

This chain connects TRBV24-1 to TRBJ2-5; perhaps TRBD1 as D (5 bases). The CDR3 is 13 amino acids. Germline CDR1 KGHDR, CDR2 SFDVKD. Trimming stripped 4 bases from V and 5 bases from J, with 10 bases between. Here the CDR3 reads CATSEAGIETQYF. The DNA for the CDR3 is TGTGCCACCAGTGAGGCAGGGATCGAGACCCAGTACTTC.

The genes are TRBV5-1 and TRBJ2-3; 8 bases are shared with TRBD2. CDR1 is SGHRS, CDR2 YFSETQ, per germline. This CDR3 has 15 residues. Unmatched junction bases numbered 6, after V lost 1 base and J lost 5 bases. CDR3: CASSLLAGFVDTQYF. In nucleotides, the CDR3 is TGCGCCAGCAGCTTGTTAGCGGGGTTCGTAGATACGCAGTATTTT.

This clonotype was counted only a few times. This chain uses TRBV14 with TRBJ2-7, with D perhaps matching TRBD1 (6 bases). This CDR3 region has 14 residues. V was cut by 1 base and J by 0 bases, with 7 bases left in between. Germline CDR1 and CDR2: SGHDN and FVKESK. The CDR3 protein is CASSQGQVSYEQYF. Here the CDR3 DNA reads TGTGCCAGCAGCCAAGGACAGGTCTCCTACGAGCAGTACTTC.

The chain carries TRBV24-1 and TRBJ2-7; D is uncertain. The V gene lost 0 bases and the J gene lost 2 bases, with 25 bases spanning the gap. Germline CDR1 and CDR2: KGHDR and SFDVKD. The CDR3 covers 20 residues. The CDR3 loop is CATSDLRTRYASLRTYEQYF. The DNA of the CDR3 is TGTGCCACCAGTGATTTGCGAACTCGGTACGCCAGCCTAAGAACCTACGAGCAGTACTTC.

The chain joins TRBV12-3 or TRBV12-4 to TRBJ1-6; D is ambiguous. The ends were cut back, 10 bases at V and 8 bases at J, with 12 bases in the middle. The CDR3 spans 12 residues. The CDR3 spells CATLIQDSPLHF. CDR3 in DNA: TGTGCCACCTTAATCCAGGATTCACCCCTCCACTTT.

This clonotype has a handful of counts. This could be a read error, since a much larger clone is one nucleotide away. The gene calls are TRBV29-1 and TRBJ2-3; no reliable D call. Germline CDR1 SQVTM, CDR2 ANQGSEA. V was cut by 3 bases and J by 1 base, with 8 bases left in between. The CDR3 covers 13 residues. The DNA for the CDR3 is TGCAGCGTTGAGCTAAGAGGCACAGATACGCAGTATTTT. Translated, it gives CSVELRGTDTQYF.